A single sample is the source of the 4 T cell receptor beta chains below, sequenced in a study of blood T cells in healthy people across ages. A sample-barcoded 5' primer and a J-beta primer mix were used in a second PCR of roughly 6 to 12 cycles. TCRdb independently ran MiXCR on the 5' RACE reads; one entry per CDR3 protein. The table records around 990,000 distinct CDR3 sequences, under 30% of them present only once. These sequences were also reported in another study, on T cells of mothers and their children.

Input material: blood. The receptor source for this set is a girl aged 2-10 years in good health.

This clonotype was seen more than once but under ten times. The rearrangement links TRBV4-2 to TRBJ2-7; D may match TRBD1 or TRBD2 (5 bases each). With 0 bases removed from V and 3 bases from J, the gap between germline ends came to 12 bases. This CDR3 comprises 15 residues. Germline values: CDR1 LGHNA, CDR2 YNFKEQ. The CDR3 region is CASSQDFGTIYEQYF. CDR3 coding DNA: TGTGCCAGCAGCCAAGATTTTGGGACCATCTACGAGCAGTACTTC.

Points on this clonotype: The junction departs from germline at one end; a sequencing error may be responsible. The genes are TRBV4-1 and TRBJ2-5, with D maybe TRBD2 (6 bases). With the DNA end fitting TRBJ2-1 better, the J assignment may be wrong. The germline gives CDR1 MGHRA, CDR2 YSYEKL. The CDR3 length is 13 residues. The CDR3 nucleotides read TGCGCCAGCAGCCAGCTACTAGCCTATGAACAGTTCTTC. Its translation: CASSQLLAYEQFF.

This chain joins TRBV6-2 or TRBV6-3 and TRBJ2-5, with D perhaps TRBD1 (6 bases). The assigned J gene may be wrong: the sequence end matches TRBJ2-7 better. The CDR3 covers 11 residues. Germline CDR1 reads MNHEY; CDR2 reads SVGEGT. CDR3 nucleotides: TGTGCCGTAGGGGGTGAGGACGAGCAGTACTTC. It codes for CAVGGEDEQYF.

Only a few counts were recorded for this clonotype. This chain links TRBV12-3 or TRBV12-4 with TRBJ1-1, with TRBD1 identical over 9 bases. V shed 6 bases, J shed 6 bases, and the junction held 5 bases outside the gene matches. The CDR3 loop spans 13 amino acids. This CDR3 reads CASSPQGAAEAFF. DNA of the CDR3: TGTGCCAGCAGCCCACAGGGGGCGGCTGAAGCTTTCTTT.